Listed here are 21 T cell receptor beta chains from one sample, sequenced in a study of low-dose radiotherapy and immunotherapy resistance in tumors. As for time point: before trial treatment. TRAV- and TRBV-specific primers, spanning alpha and beta chains, primed first-strand cDNA. The authors amplified TCRs for 20 PCR cycles with a constant-region primer and a V-primer adapter. TCRdb redid the calling of the reads with MiXCR, one entry per CDR3 protein. The table includes tens of thousands of distinct CDR3 sequences, roughly 19% detected once. Specimen: PBMCs, collected before treatment. All receptors derive from a male donor with prostate cancer.

This clonotype was counted between two and nine times. The CDR3 loop reads CSARDTLAGASWQYF. Written as DNA, the CDR3 is TGCAGTGCTAGAGATACCCTAGCGGGGGCCTCGTGGCAGTACTTC. This sequence joins TRBV20-1 and TRBJ2-7; the match to TRBD2 covers 10 bases. In germline, CDR1 is DFQATT, CDR2 SNEGSKA (reference sequence). The CDR3 is made up of 15 amino acids. With 0 bases clipped from V and 9 bases from J, the junction kept 11 bases outside the gene matches.

A note on this clonotype: This sequence is one base from a far larger clone and is likely a read error. The CDR3 DNA reads as TGTGCCAGCAGTTACGTAGACGAGCAGTTCTTC. This gives the protein CASSYVDEQFF. This chain uses TRBV6-2 or TRBV6-3 with TRBJ2-1; D unclear. The CDR3 length is 11 residues. Germline V gene lookup returns CDR1 MNHEY and CDR2 SVGEGT. V was cut by 2 bases and J by 10 bases, with 6 bases left in between.

The chain's CDR3 is CASSLLGRGPGQETQYF. The CDR3 DNA reads as TGTGCCAGCAGTTTATTGGGCAGGGGGCCTGGGCAAGAGACCCAGTACTTC. This chain connects TRBV28 to TRBJ2-5, with 8 bases fitting TRBD1. The CDR3 spans 17 residues. Germline values: CDR1 MDHEN, CDR2 SYDVKM. J lost 2 bases, V lost 1 base, and 9 bases had no gene match.

This clonotype appeared a few times. V is TRBV7-3 and J is TRBJ2-1; 11 bases fit TRBD1. The CDR3 consists of 13 residues. Per germline, CDR1 SGHTA and CDR2 FQGTGA. The J segment lost 7 bases and the V segment lost 8 bases, leaving 4 bases of the junction unmatched. The CDR3 DNA sequence: TGTGCCAGCTCCGGGACAGGGGGAAATGAGCAGTTCTTC. Its translation: CASSGTGGNEQFF. Combining the CDR3 with reference TRBV7-3 and TRBJ2-1 gives the whole variable domain GAGVSQTPSNKVTEKGKYVELRCDPISGHTALYWYRQSLGQGPEFLIYFQGTGAADDSGLPNDRFFAVRPEGSVSTLKIQRTERGDSAVYLCASSGTGGNEQFFGPGTRLTVL.

The rearrangement joins TRBV27 to TRBJ1-2; tentative D call: TRBD1 (5 bases). Germline V gene data show CDR1 as MNHEY and CDR2 as SMNVEV (reference sequence). This CDR3 has 13 residues. Trimming shortened V by 5 bases and J by 2 bases, and 9 bases separated the two germline ends. In nucleotides, the CDR3 is TGTGCCAGCAGTAGGGGTGGGAACTATGGCTACACCTTC. It codes for CASSRGGNYGYTF.

This clonotype was observed many times. For the CDR3, the DNA is TGTGCCAGTAGTATCATGCAGGGCTCGAACACCGGGGAGCTGTTTTTT. Translating it yields CASSIMQGSNTGELFF. The chain combines TRBV19 with TRBJ2-2; D may be TRBD1 (5 bases). Germline V gene sequence: CDR1 LNHDA, CDR2 SQIVND (reference sequence). Trimming left V 3 bases short and J 0 bases short, with 11 bases between. The CDR3 runs 16 residues.

This clonotype was detected ten times or more. V is TRBV20-1 and J is TRBJ2-3, with D possibly being TRBD2 (5 bases). V lost 8 bases to trimming and J lost 2 bases, with 14 bases between them. The CDR3 spans 13 residues. Germline CDR1 and CDR2: DFQATT and SNEGSKA (reference sequence). The CDR3 region is CSRLRSPTDTQYF. In DNA, the CDR3 is TGCAGTCGACTAAGGAGCCCCACAGATACGCAGTATTTT.

On this clonotype itself: A far larger clone is only one base removed, so a read error is likely. The rearrangement uses TRBV28 and TRBJ2-5, with D unresolved. Germline assignment: CDR1 MDHEN and CDR2 SYDVKM. The CDR3 loop spans 12 amino acids. The CDR3 DNA follows: TGTGCCAGCACTTTAACAAAGGGTGAGCAGTACTTC. Translating it yields CASTLTKGEQYF.

The sample holds many counts of this clonotype. The CDR3 here is CASSSTQGLAFF. In nucleotides, the CDR3 is TGTGCCAGCAGTTCGACCCAGGGTCTAGCTTTCTTT. The J gene is TRBJ1-1, the V gene TRBV12-3 or TRBV12-4; D is possibly TRBD1 (5 bases). The CDR3 spans 12 residues. V was clipped by 4 bases and J by 10 bases, with 13 bases between them.

This clonotype was found many times. The chain combines TRBV20-1 with TRBJ1-2; a weak D match, TRBD1 (5 bases). From germline, CDR1 is DFQATT and CDR2 SNEGSKA (reference sequence). This CDR3 region has 14 residues. Trimming stripped 4 bases from V and 8 bases from J, with 20 bases between. This CDR3 reads CSAILGEDLGGYTF. CDR3 coding DNA: TGCAGTGCTATCTTGGGGGAAGATCTGGGGGGCTACACCTTC.

The chain combines TRBV29-1 with TRBJ1-2; 9 nucleotides line up with TRBD1. Germline V gene data show CDR1 as SQVTM and CDR2 as ANQGSEA. V dropped 6 bases and J dropped 4; count of bases not matched to a gene: 9. This CDR3 comprises 14 residues. CDR3 bases: TGCAGCGTCGAACGGACAGGGGTGATCTATGGCTACACCTTC. It yields the protein CSVERTGVIYGYTF.

This clonotype showed up many times. The CDR3 reads CASSRPGGGLREQYF. The CDR3 bases are TGCGCCAGCAGTCGACCAGGTGGGGGGCTGAGGGAGCAGTACTTC. This chain uses TRBV10-2 with TRBJ2-7; D tentatively fits TRBD1 or TRBD2 (6 bases each). Germline V gene sequence: CDR1 WSHSY, CDR2 SAAADI. With 5 bases removed from V and 7 bases from J, the gap between germline ends came to 21 bases. The CDR3 extends over 15 amino acids.

In this sample, this clonotype turned up many times. This sequence joins TRBV3-1 and TRBJ2-1, with D possibly TRBD2 on 6 matching bases. V lost 2 bases and J lost 10, with 9 bases in between. The CDR3 is made up of 12 amino acids. The V gene's germline CDR1 is LGHDT and CDR2 YNNKEL (reference sequence). The CDR3 DNA follows: TGTGCCAGCAGCCAAACGGGGGACGAGCAGTTCTTC. Translated, it gives CASSQTGDEQFF.

This clonotype was counted many times. The chain uses TRBV7-3 and TRBJ2-7; D assignment may be TRBD1 or TRBD2 (5 bases each). V was pared by 5 bases and J by 6 bases, with 17 bases between. Germline CDR1 is SGHTA and CDR2 is FQGTGA. The CDR3 runs 14 residues. This CDR3 is CASSPQPGGPEQYF. CDR3 sequence (DNA): TGTGCCAGCAGCCCCCAGCCTGGGGGTCCCGAGCAGTACTTC. The full variable domain, its missing parts supplied by reference TRBV7-3 and TRBJ2-7, is GAGVSQTPSNKVTEKGKYVELRCDPISGHTALYWYRQSLGQGPEFLIYFQGTGAADDSGLPNDRFFAVRPEGSVSTLKIQRTERGDSAVYLCASSPQPGGPEQYFGPGTRLTVT.

The chain carries TRBV12-3 or TRBV12-4 and TRBJ2-2; 11 nucleotides match TRBD1. The CDR3 runs 17 residues. Trimming cost V 4 bases and J 7 bases; bases outside gene matches: 11. The CDR3, as DNA: TGTGCCAGCAGTTCCGACTCCGGGACAGGGGGTATCGGGGAGCTGTTTTTT. This translates into CASSSDSGTGGIGELFF.

This clonotype showed up many times. CDR3 sequence: CSAHPTAQETQYF. DNA for the CDR3: TGCAGTGCCCACCCGACAGCCCAAGAGACCCAGTACTTC. This chain uses TRBV20-1 with TRBJ2-5; D perhaps matches TRBD1 (5 bases). The CDR3 runs to 13 residues. CDR1 and CDR2 (germline): DFQATT, SNEGSKA (reference sequence). Trimming took off 6 bases at V and 1 base at J, with 12 bases between the two ends.

The chain uses TRBV12-3 or TRBV12-4 and TRBJ1-6, with D unresolved. CDR3 length: 14 residues. The V end was cut by 2 bases, the J end by 8 bases, with 10 bases between. This chain's CDR3 is CASSLQSYYSPLHF. CDR3 sequence (DNA): TGTGCCAGCAGTTTACAGTCATATTATTCACCCCTCCACTTT.

The table lists this clonotype with many counts. This chain uses TRBV7-9 with TRBJ2-7, with TRBD1 matching 9 bases. The ends lost 5 bases at V and 4 bases at J; junction bases unmatched: 9. Germline lookup yields CDR1 SEHNR and CDR2 FQNEAQ (reference sequence). The CDR3 is made up of 15 amino acids. CDR3 coding DNA: TGTGCCAGCAGCCCGCGGACAGGGGCGGGGTACGAGCAGTACTTC. As protein: CASSPRTGAGYEQYF.

This clonotype was seen many times. The chain uses TRBV6-5 and TRBJ2-3; no reliable D call. Germline V gene lookup returns CDR1 MNHEY and CDR2 SVGAGI. Trimming stripped 7 bases from V and 2 bases from J, with 7 bases between. The CDR3 is 12 amino acids. DNA of the CDR3: TGTGCCAGCATTGGGCCCACAGATACGCAGTATTTT. As protein: CASIGPTDTQYF.

The table lists this clonotype with many counts. The chain couples TRBV3-1 to TRBJ2-5, with D unclear. Germline lookup yields CDR1 LGHDT and CDR2 YNNKEL (reference sequence). V lost 4 bases and J lost 0, with 12 bases in between. The CDR3 covers 15 residues. The CDR3 DNA reads TGTGCCAGCAGCCCCCGACCAGAATACCAAGAGACCCAGTACTTC. Protein: CASSPRPEYQETQYF.

In this sample, this clonotype turned up many times. The chain uses TRBV29-1 and TRBJ2-7; 10 bases agree with TRBD1. The J segment lost 4 bases and the V segment lost 5 bases, leaving 5 bases of the junction unmatched. Per the germline V gene, CDR1 is SQVTM and CDR2 is ANQGSEA. This CDR3 region has 13 residues. For the CDR3, the DNA is TGCAGCGTTAAGAGGACAGGGGGGTACGAGCAGTACTTC. Its protein is CSVKRTGGYEQYF.